A selection of T cell receptor beta chains follows, all from one sample in a study of cytomegalovirus exposure and HLA in healthy donors. This table comes from immunoSEQ multiplex PCR, and its TCRdb copy is limited to in-frame clones, with some not included. The table has 85,000 to 120,000 clones, 60% to 80% seen once. Sequenced: PBMCs. The receptor set was obtained from a man aged 35 to 55 in good health and CMV-seronegative. Both conserved end residues are part of each CDR3.

CASSQGSGGAANEQFF 16 TRBV4-2
CASSIPGYTGELFF 14 TRBV19
CASSYMRDTEAFF 13 TRBV6-5
CASELAGYTDTQYF 14 TRBV2
CAADTEAFF 9 TRBV9
CASSQMLSTDTQYF 14 TRBV2
CASSTREQEKLFF 13 TRBV19
CASSIRMEGAWGGYTF 16 TRBV19
CASSRTVSSYNSPLHF 16 TRBV7-9
CASSIGRATTSGYTF 15 TRBV19
CASSVQEKLFF 11 TRBV18
CASSLGAARNEQFF 14 TRBV5-5
CASRGGLGTNEKLFF 15 TRBV5-1
CASNSGLAGGSEQFF 15 TRBV19
CASSPGQAHTEAFF 14 TRBV11-2
CASSEAHVAELTDTQYF 17 TRBV6-1
CASSVTGGPYNEQFF 15 TRBV9
CASSSRSGGVANEQFF 16 TRBV7-8
CASSLGREYSPLHF 14 TRBV5-1
CAISEGGQHYGYTF 14 TRBV10-3